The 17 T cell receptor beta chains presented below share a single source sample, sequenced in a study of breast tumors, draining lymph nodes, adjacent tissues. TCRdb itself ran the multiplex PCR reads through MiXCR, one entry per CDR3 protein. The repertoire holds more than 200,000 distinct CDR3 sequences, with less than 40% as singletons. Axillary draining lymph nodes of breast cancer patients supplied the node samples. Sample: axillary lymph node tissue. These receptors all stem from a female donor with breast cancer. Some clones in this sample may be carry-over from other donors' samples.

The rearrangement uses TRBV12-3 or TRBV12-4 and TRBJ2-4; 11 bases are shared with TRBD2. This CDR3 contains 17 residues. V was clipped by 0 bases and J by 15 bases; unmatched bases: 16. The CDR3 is CASSLAPTSGGEVFLYF. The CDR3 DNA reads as TGTGCCAGCAGTTTAGCGCCTACTAGCGGGGGAGAGGTGTTTCTGTACTTC.

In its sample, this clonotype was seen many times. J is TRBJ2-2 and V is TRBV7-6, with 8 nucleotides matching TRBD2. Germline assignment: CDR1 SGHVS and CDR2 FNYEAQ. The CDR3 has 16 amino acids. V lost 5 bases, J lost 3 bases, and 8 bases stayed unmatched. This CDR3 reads CASSQAAGGDTGELFF. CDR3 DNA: TGTGCCAGCAGCCAGGCGGCGGGGGGAGACACCGGGGAGCTGTTTTTT.

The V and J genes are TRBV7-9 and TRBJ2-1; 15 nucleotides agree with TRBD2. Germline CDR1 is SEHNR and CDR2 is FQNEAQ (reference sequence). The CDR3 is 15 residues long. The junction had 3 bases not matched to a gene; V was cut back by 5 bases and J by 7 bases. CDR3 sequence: CASSRTSGRGNEQFF. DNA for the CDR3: TGTGCCAGCAGCAGGACTAGCGGGAGGGGTAATGAGCAGTTCTTC.

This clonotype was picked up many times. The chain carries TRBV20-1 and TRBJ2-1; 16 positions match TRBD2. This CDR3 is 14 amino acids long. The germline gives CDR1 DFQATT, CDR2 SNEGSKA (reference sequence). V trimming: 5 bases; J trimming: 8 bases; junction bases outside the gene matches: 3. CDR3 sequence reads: CSAPGTSGRDEQFF. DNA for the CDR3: TGCAGTGCTCCCGGGACTAGCGGGAGGGATGAGCAGTTCTTC.

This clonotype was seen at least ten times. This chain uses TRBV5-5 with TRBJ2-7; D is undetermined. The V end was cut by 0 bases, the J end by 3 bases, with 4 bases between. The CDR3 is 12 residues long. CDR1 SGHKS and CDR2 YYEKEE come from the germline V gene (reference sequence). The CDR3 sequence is CASSLEYYEQYF. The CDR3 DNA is TGTGCCAGCAGCTTGGAATACTACGAGCAGTACTTC.

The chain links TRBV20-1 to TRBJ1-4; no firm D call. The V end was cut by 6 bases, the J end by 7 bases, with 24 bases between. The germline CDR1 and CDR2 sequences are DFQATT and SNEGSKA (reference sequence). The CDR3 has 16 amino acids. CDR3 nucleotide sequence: TGCAGTGCCAGCAGTTTTGCGGCGGGAGTGGGTGAAAAACTGTTTTTT. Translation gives CSASSFAAGVGEKLFF.

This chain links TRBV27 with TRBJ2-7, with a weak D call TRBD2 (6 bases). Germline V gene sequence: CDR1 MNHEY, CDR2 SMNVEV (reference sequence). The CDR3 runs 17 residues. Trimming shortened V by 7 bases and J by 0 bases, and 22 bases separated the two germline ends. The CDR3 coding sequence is TGTGCCAGCAACCTACTAGATAGCGGATGGGACTCCTACGAGCAGTACTTC. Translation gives CASNLLDSGWDSYEQYF.

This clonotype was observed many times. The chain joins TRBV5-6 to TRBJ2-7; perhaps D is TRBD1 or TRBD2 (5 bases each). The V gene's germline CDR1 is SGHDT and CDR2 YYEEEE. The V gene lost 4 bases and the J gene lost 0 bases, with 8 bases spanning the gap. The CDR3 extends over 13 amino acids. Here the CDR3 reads CASSMGPSYEQYF. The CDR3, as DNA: TGTGCCAGCAGCATGGGACCCTCCTACGAGCAGTACTTC.

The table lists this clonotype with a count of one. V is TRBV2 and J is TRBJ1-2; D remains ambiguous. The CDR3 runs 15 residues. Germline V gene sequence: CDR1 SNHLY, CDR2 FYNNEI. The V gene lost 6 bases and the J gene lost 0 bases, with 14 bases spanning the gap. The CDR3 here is CASRLQSLPNYGYTF. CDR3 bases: TGTGCCAGCAGGTTACAGAGCCTACCTAACTATGGCTACACCTTC.

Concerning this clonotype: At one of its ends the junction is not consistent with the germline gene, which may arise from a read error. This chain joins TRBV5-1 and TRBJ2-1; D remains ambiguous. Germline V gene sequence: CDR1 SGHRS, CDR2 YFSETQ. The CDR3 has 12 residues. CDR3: CASSWTTNEHLF. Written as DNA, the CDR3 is TGCGCCAGCAGCTGGACCACAAATGAGCACCTCTTC.

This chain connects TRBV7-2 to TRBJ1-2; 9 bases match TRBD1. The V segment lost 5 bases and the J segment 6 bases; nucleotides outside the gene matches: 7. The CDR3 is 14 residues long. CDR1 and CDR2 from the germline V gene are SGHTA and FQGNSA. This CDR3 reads CASSPYRGQHGYTF. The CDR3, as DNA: TGTGCCAGCAGCCCATACAGGGGGCAGCATGGCTACACCTTC.

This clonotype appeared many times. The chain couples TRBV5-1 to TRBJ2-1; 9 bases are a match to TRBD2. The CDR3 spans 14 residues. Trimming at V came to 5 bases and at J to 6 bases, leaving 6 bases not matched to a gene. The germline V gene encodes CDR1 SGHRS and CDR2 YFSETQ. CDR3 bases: TGCGCCAGCAGAGTTACAGCGGGAGGCAATGAGCAGTTCTTC. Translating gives CASRVTAGGNEQFF. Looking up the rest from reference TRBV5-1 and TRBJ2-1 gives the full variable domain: KAGVTQTPRYLIKTRGQQVTLSCSPISGHRSVSWYQQTPGQGLQFLFEYFSETQRNKGNFPGRFSGRQFSNSRSEMNVSTLELGDSALYLCASRVTAGGNEQFFGPGTRLTVL.

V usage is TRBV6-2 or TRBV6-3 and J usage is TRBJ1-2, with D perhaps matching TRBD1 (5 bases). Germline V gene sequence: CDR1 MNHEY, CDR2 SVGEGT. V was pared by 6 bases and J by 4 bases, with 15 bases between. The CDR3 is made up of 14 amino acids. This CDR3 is CASRRDGAGYGYTF. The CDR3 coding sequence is TGTGCCAGCAGGAGGGACGGTGCCGGCTATGGCTACACCTTC.

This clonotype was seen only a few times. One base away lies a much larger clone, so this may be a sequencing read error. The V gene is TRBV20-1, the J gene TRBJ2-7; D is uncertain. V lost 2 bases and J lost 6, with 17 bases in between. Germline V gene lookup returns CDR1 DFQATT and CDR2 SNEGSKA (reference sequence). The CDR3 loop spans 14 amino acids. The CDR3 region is CSARFGQVPSEQYF. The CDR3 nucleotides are TGCAGTGCTAGATTTGGCCAGGTTCCTTCCGAGCAGTACTTC.

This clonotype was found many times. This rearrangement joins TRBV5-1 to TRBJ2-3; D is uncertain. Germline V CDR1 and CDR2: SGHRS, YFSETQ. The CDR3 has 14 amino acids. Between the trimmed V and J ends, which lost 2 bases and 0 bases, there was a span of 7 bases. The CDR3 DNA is TGCGCCAGCAGCTTTGCTTCTAGCACAGATACGCAGTATTTT. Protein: CASSFASSTDTQYF.

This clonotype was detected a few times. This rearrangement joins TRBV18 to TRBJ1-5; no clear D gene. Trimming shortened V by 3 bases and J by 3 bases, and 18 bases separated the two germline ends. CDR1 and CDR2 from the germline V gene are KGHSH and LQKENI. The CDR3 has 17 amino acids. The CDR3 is CASSPGPDQSSNQPQHF. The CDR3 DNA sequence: TGTGCCAGCTCACCTGGACCCGACCAGAGTTCCAATCAGCCCCAGCATTTT.

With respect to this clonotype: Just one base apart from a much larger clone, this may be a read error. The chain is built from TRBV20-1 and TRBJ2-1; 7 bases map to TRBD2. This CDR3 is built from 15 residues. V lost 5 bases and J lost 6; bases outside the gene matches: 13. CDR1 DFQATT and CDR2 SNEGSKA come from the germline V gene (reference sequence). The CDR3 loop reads CSAPRDYQTSNEQFF. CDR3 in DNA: TGCAGTGCTCCCCGGGACTACCAAACATCCAATGAGCAGTTCTTC.